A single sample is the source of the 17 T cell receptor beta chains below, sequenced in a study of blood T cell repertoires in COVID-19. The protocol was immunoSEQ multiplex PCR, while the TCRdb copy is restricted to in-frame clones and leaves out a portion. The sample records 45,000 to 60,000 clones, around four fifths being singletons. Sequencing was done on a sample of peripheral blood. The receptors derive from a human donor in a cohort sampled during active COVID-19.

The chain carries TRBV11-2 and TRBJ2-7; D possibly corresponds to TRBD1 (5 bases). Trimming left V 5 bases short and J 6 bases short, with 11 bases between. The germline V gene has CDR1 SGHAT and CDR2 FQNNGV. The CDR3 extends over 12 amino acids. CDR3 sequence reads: CASSPPGIEQYF. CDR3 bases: TGTGCCAGCAGCCCCCCAGGGATCGAGCAGTACTTC. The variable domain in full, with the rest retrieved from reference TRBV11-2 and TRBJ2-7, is EAGVAQSPRYKIIEKRQSVAFWCNPISGHATLYWYQQILGQGPKLLIQFQNNGVVDDSQLPKDRFSAERLKGVDSTLKIQPAKLEDSAVYLCASSPPGIEQYFGPGTRLTVT.

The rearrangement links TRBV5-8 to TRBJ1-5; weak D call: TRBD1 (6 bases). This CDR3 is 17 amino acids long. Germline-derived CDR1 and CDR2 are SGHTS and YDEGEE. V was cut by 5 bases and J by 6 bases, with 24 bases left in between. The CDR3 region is CASRPTPGVLLFQPQHF. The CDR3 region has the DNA TGTGCCAGCAGGCCAACGCCAGGGGTTCTGTTATTTCAGCCCCAGCATTTT.

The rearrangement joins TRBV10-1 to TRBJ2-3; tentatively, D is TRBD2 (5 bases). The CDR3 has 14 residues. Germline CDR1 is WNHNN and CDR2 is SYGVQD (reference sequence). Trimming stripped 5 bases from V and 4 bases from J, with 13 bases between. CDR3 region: CASSFGGSADTQYF. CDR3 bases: TGCGCCAGCAGTTTCGGAGGCTCCGCAGATACGCAGTATTTT.

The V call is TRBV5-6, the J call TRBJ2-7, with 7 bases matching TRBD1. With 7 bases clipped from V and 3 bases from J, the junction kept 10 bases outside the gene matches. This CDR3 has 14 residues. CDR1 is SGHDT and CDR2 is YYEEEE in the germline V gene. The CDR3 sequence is CASYPAGGSYEQYF. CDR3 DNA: TGTGCCAGCTACCCGGCAGGGGGAAGCTACGAGCAGTACTTC.

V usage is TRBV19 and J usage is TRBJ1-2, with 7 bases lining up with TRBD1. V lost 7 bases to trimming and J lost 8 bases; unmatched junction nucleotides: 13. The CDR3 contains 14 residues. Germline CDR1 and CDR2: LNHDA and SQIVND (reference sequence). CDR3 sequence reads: CASKPGTVREGYTF. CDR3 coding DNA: TGTGCCAGTAAACCCGGGACAGTAAGAGAGGGCTACACCTTC.

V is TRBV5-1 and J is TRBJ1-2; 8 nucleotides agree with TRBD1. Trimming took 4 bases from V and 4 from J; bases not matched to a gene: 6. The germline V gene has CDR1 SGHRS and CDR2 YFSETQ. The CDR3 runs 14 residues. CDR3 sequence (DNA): TGCGCCAGCAGCCTAGACAGGGGTGGCTATGGCTACACCTTC. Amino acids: CASSLDRGGYGYTF.

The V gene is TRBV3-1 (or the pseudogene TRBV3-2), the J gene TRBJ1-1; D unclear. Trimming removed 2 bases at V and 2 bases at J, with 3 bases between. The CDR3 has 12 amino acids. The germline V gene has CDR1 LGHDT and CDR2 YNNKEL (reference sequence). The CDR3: CASSQLNTEAFF. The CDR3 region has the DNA TGTGCCAGCAGCCAATTAAACACTGAAGCTTTCTTT.

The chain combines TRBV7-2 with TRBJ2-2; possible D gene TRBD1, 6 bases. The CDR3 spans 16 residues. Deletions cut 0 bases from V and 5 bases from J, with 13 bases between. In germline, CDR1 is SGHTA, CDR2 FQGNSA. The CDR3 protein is CASSLALTGMTGELFF. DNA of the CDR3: TGTGCCAGCAGCTTAGCCCTTACAGGGATGACCGGGGAGCTGTTTTTT.

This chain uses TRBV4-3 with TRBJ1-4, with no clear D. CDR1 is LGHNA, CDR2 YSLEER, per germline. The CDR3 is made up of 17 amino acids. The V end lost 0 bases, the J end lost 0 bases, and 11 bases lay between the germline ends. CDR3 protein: CASSQDRSLATNEKLFF. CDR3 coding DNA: TGCGCCAGCAGCCAAGATCGTAGTCTTGCAACTAATGAAAAACTGTTTTTT.

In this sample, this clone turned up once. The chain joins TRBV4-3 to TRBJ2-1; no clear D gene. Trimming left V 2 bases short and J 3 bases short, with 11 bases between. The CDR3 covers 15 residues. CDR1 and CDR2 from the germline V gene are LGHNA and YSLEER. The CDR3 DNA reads TGCGCCAGCAGCCAATCTTCATCGGGCTACAATGAGCAGTTCTTC. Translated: CASSQSSSGYNEQFF.

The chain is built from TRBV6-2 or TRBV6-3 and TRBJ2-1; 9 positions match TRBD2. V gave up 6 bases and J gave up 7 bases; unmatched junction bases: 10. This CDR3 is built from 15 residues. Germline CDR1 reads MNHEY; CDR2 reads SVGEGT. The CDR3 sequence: CASSIAGGPGNEQFF. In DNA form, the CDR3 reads TGTGCCAGCAGCATTGCGGGGGGGCCCGGGAATGAGCAGTTCTTC.

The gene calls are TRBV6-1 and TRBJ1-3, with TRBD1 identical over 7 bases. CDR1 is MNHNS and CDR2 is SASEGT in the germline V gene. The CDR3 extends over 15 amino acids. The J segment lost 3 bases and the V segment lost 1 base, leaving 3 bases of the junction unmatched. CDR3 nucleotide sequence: TGTGCCAGCAGTGAAGGTGACAGGGTTGGAAACACCATATATTTT. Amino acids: CASSEGDRVGNTIYF.

The CDR3 bases are TGTGCCAGCAGCTTAGATCGGGGGGGGTACAATGAGCAGTTCTTC. Amino acid sequence: CASSLDRGGYNEQFF. The rearrangement links TRBV11-2 to TRBJ2-1; TRBD2 matches 8 bases. CDR1 SGHAT and CDR2 FQNNGV come from the germline V gene. There are 15 residues in the CDR3. With V trimmed by 0 bases and J by 4 bases, 2 bases remained unmatched.

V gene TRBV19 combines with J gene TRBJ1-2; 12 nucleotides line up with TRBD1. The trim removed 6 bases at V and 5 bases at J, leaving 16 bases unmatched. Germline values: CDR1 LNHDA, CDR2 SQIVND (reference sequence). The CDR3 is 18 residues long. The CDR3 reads CASRPHRDRGRASYGYTF. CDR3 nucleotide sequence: TGTGCCAGTAGGCCCCACCGGGACAGGGGGCGGGCTTCGTATGGCTACACCTTC.

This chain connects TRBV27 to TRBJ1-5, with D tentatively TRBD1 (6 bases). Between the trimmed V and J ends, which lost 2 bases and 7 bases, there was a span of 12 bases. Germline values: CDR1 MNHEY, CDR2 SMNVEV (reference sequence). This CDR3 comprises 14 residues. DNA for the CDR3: TGTGCCAGCAGTTTACGGGGGGCAAGACAGCCCCAGCATTTT. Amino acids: CASSLRGARQPQHF.

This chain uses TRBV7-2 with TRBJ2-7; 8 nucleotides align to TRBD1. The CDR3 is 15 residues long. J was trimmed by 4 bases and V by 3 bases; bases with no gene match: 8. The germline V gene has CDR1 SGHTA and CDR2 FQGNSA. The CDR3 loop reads CASSFRQGILYEQYF. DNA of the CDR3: TGTGCCAGCAGCTTCCGACAGGGGATACTTTACGAGCAGTACTTC.

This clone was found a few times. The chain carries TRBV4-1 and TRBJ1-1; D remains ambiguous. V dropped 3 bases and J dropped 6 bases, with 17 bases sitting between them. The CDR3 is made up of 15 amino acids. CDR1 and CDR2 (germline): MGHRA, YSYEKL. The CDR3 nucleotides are TGCGCCAGCAGCCATAGTGACACGCCGGTCGCTGAAGCTTTCTTT. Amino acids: CASSHSDTPVAEAFF.